This T cell receptor (beta chain) appears in the sequencing data of a study of T cell repertoires in cytomegalovirus infection. In the study overall: Recently identified HLA-C-restricted and well-studied HLA-B-restricted CMV epitopes were used. Shared public TCR beta signatures pointed to both CMV infection and a matching HLA type.

TCRdb ran MiXCR on the reads and lists one entry per CDR3 protein. The table has 900,000 to 950,000 distinct CDR3 sequences, around 32% seen once; the top ten hold roughly 13%. General study points: Individuals carrying CMV plus the relevant HLA were identified by cumulative frequency of public TCR beta families. The study found HLA-C-restricted CMV-specific TCR beta clonotypes dominating the ex vivo response.

The ends lost 3 bases at V and 0 bases at J; junction bases unmatched: 5. Germline CDR1 LNHNV, CDR2 YYDKDF (reference sequence). This CDR3 comprises 16 residues. About this clonotype: The antigen is unknown.

This TCR was recovered from a human donor in good health (CMV status not recorded). Some clones in this sample may be carry-over from other donors' samples. The sequenced sample was cultured CD8+ T cells from PBMCs, obtained from culture after CMV antigen stimulation. V and J are TRBV15 and TRBJ2-3; 8 nucleotides align to TRBD2. This chain's CDR3 is CATSSLAGTSTDTQYF. CDR3 nucleotide sequence: TGTGCCACCAGCAGCTTAGCGGGGACTAGCACAGATACGCAGTATTTT.